These 10 T cell receptor beta chains came from one sample sequenced in a study of blood T cell repertoires in COVID-19. Using immunoSEQ multiplex PCR, the repertoire was profiled, and TCRdb retains in-frame clones only, with some absent. Of about 150,000 clones in the sample, around 76% were seen once. Input material: peripheral blood. All receptors derive from a man between 60 and 75 years old with acute or convalescent COVID-19.

This clone turned up a few times. V gene TRBV5-1 combines with J gene TRBJ2-3; D gene ambiguous. Trimming cost V 6 bases and J 4 bases, with 12 bases left between them. This CDR3 is 13 amino acids long. Germline V gene data show CDR1 as SGHRS and CDR2 as YFSETQ. CDR3 coding DNA: TGCGCCAGCACCTCGCTTGGAGCAGATACGCAGTATTTT. Protein product: CASTSLGADTQYF.

This clone was detected only a few times. The chain combines TRBV18 with TRBJ1-1, with unresolved D. V shed 2 bases and J shed 5 bases, with 9 bases lying between them. The germline CDR1 and CDR2 sequences are KGHSH and LQKENI. The CDR3 spans 13 residues. The CDR3 DNA sequence: TGTGCCAGCTCACCATCGGAGGAAACTGAAGCTTTCTTT. Residues: CASSPSEETEAFF.

The chain joins TRBV29-1 to TRBJ2-7, with 9 nucleotides matching TRBD1. Germline CDR1 and CDR2: SQVTM and ANQGSEA. Trimming removed 3 bases from V and 3 bases from J; junction bases left unmatched: 6. The CDR3 consists of 14 residues. The CDR3 here is CSVDMGQGFYEQYF. The CDR3 DNA is TGCAGCGTTGATATGGGACAGGGATTCTACGAGCAGTACTTC.

The chain uses TRBV6-5 and TRBJ2-1; D gene ambiguous. Trimming removed 2 bases from V and 8 bases from J, with 10 bases in between. This CDR3 contains 13 residues. In germline, CDR1 is MNHEY, CDR2 SVGAGI. The CDR3 sequence: CASSYSMSDEQFF. As DNA, the CDR3 is TGTGCCAGCAGTTACAGCATGTCGGATGAGCAGTTCTTC.

The rearrangement uses TRBV1 and TRBJ2-7; the table's D call, TRBD2, has no DNA check behind it. TRBV1 is shown as a pseudogene. The CDR3 contains 13 residues. CDR3 sequence reads: CTSRPRGLYEQYF. CDR3 coding DNA: TGCACCAGCCGCCCGAGAGGGCTATACGAGCAGTACTTC.

This clone appeared once. The chain recombines TRBV4-1 with TRBJ2-7; 9 nucleotides line up with TRBD2. CDR1 MGHRA and CDR2 YSYEKL come from the germline V gene. The ends lost 6 bases at V and 3 bases at J; junction bases unmatched: 12. The length of the CDR3 is 16 residues. CDR3 amino acids: CASRQNLAGDNYEQYF. Here the CDR3 DNA reads TGCGCCAGCAGACAGAATTTAGCGGGAGACAACTACGAGCAGTACTTC.

This clone has just a few counts. The gene calls are TRBV28 and TRBJ2-7, with 11 bases aligning to TRBD2. The trim removed 5 bases at V and 3 bases at J, leaving 6 bases unmatched. CDR3 size: 15 residues. The germline V gene has CDR1 MDHEN and CDR2 SYDVKM. CDR3 residues: CASSLETSGDYEQYF. As DNA, the CDR3 is TGTGCCAGCAGTCTAGAGACTAGCGGGGACTACGAGCAGTACTTC.

The rearrangement joins TRBV19 to TRBJ2-7; maybe TRBD1 (6 bases). From germline, CDR1 is LNHDA and CDR2 SQIVND (reference sequence). This CDR3 spans 14 amino acids. Trimming removed 5 bases at V and 0 bases at J, with 11 bases between. The CDR3 coding sequence is TGTGCCAGTAGTGAACAGGGTAGCTCCTACGAGCAGTACTTC. Translation: CASSEQGSSYEQYF.

V and J are TRBV7-9 and TRBJ1-3, with TRBD1 matching over 11 bases. V shed 5 bases, J shed 2 bases, and the junction held 5 bases outside the gene matches. In germline, CDR1 is SEHNR, CDR2 FQNEAQ (reference sequence). This CDR3 is 16 amino acids long. CDR3 residues: CASSPRTGGAGNTIYF. The DNA of the CDR3 is TGTGCCAGCAGCCCCAGGACAGGGGGCGCTGGAAACACCATATATTTT. The complete variable domain, with remaining parts taken from reference TRBV7-9 and TRBJ1-3, reads DTGVSQNPRHKITKRGQNVTFRCDPISEHNRLYWYRQTLGQGPEFLTYFQNEAQLEKSRLLSDRFSAERPKGSFSTLEIQRTEQGDSAMYLCASSPRTGGAGNTIYFGEGSWLTVV.

The chain combines TRBV2 with TRBJ2-2; D not certain. This CDR3 is 14 amino acids long. The V end was cut by 3 bases, the J end by 7 bases, with 12 bases between. The germline V gene encodes CDR1 SNHLY and CDR2 FYNNEI. The CDR3 protein is CASSDVVANGELFF. In nucleotides, the CDR3 is TGTGCCAGCAGTGACGTGGTGGCAAACGGGGAGCTGTTTTTT.